This TCR beta chain was profiled in a study of cytomegalovirus exposure and HLA in healthy donors. Points from the study as a whole: A missense variant in DCLRE1C was later tied to TCR beta V- and J-gene trimming.

Use of 60 Vbeta and 13 Jbeta primers characterized the PCR. TCRdb's table, derived via immunoSEQ multiplex PCR, lists solely in-frame clones and lacks some. This sample carries some 85,000 clones, around 75% of them seen once, and the ten largest clones take 3% to 3.5%. In its sample, this clone was seen a few times. The target antigen is unknown. At one boundary the junction diverges from the germline segment, which might be a read error. Donors likely had unrecorded immune exposures despite being nominally healthy when sampled. This CDR3 is built from 15 residues. Germline V gene data show CDR1 as SNHLY and CDR2 as FYNNEI.

This TCR came from a middle-aged man in good health and CMV-seronegative. The sample was PBMCs. V is TRBV2 and J is TRBJ1-3; no clear D gene. CDR3 in amino acids: CASREASGSGNTIYF. The DNA of the CDR3 is TGTGCCAGCAGAGAAGCCTCGGGCTCTGGAAACACCATATATTTT.